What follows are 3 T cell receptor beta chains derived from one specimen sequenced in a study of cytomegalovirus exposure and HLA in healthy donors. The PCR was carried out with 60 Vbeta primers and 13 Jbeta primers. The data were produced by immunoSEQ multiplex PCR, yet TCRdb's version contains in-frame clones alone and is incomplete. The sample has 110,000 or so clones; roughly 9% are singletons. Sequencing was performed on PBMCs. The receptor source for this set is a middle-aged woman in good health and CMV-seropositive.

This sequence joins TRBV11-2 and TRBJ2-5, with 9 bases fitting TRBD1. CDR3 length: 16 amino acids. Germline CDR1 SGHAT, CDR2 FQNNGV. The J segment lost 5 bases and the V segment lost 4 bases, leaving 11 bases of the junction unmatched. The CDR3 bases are TGTGCCAGCAGCTCCCCCCGGGACAGGGTTATGGAGACCCAGTACTTC. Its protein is CASSSPRDRVMETQYF.

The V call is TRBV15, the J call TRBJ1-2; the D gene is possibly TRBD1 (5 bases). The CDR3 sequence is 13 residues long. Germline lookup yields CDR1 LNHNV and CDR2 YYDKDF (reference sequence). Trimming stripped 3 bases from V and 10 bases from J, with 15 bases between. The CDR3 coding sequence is TGTGCCACCAGCAGTGGAGCAGGGTTGGTCTACACCTTC. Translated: CATSSGAGLVYTF.

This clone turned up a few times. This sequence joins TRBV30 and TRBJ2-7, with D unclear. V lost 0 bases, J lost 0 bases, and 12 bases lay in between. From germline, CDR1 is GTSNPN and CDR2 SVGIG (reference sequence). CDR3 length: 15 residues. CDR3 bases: TGTGCCTGGAGTGTACTTAGTTCTGCCTCCTACGAGCAGTACTTC. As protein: CAWSVLSSASYEQYF. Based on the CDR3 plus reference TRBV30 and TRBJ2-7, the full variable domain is SQTIHQWPATLVQPVGSPLSLECTVEGTSNPNLYWYRQAAGRGLQLLFYSVGIGQISSEVPQNLSASRPQDRQFILSSKKLLLSDSGFYLCAWSVLSSASYEQYFGPGTRLTVT.